What follows are 2 T cell receptor beta chains derived from one specimen sequenced in a study of cytotoxic CD8 clonotypes in ibrutinib-treated CLL. Method: immunoSEQ multiplex PCR; TCRdb's copy keeps in-frame clones and lacks some. The table records approximately 97,000 clones, around 77% of them present only once. The material sequenced was PBMCs, taken after 24 months of ibrutinib treatment. The receptors here all came from a human donor with chronic lymphocytic leukemia.

This clone was recorded a few times. This rearrangement joins TRBV5-1 to TRBJ2-3; the match to TRBD2 covers 8 bases. The CDR3 contains 16 residues. The germline V gene encodes CDR1 SGHRS and CDR2 YFSETQ. V shed 0 bases, J shed 2 bases, and the junction held 5 bases outside the gene matches. CDR3 coding DNA: TGCGCCAGCAGCTTGGTTGGCGGGGGGCCCACAGATACGCAGTATTTT. Its protein product is CASSLVGGGPTDTQYF. Variable domain in full (rest from reference TRBV5-1 and TRBJ2-3): KAGVTQTPRYLIKTRGQQVTLSCSPISGHRSVSWYQQTPGQGLQFLFEYFSETQRNKGNFPGRFSGRQFSNSRSEMNVSTLELGDSALYLCASSLVGGGPTDTQYFGPGTRLTVL.

The chain employs TRBV5-1 and TRBJ1-1; D uncertain. There are 14 residues in the CDR3. Germline V gene lookup returns CDR1 SGHRS and CDR2 YFSETQ. V was cut by 5 bases and J by 1 base, with 12 bases left in between. CDR3 sequence (DNA): TGCGCCAGCAGTAGCGGCGAGAGGAACACTGAAGCTTTCTTT. Its protein is CASSSGERNTEAFF.